The clone carrying this T cell receptor (beta chain) was counted once. As originally analysed: Amplification of reference gene primers was used by the study to estimate nucleated cell counts. This table comes from immunoSEQ multiplex PCR, and its TCRdb copy is limited to in-frame clones, with some not included. That table supplies the V and J calls and clone size; D and trimming were determined from the DNA. Of tens of thousands of clones in the sample, roughly nine tenths were seen once. These data come from a study of blood T cell repertoires in COVID-19. Turning to the study itself: Acute-phase and convalescent COVID-19 samples originated in the United States, Italy and Spain. Sources were T cells, B-cell-depleted T cells, or PBMCs; the material itself was cDNA or gDNA.

The material sequenced was peripheral blood. The clonotype originates from a man aged 60 to 75 with active COVID-19.

CDR3 sequence (DNA): TGTGCCAGCAGCTTAAGTGGGGACAGGGCAAATGAGCAGTTCTTC. Translating gives CASSLSGDRANEQFF. V and J are TRBV7-3 and TRBJ2-1; 9 bases align to TRBD1. This CDR3 is 15 amino acids long. V was clipped by 1 base and J by 7 bases; unmatched bases: 5. Germline loops: CDR1 SGHTA, CDR2 FQGTGA.